This note documents a single TCR beta chain sequence. The specificity of this receptor is unknown. Nothing much larger sits one base from this clone, and base qualities are not available. This specimen comes from a study of T cells in tuberculosis (dated by TCRdb to 2016 to 2018). Turning to the overall study: The study combined CD1B tetramers and high-throughput TCR immunosequencing to characterize T cells specific for the mycobacterial lipid antigen glucose monomycolate (GMM). In a South African clinical cohort, IGRA-negative adolescents, IGRA-positive adolescents with latent tuberculosis and adults with active tuberculosis were compared, with under eleven people in each group. Paper-wide results and their limitations: Compared with IGRA-negative controls, TCR-alpha repertoires from active tuberculosis had smaller mean NN-distances to GMM-specific TCRs, which suggests clonal expansion of these TCRs. A classifier using the diverse GMM-specific repertoire reached approximately 90% accuracy (AUROC around 0.9), compared with more than 55% accuracy using GEM motif frequencies. Shorter CDR3-alpha lengths in active tuberculosis patients partly drove the smaller NN-distances, and the TCR-beta difference was not statistically significant. Clinical samples were selected based on the availability of cryopreserved specimens, with adults included as active tuberculosis cases and adolescents included as controls.

Clipping removes 1 base from V and 2 bases from J, with 1 as the unmatched junction base count. The germline V gene (reference sequence) supplies CDR1 LNHNV and CDR2 YYDKDF. From the cysteine up to the phenylalanine, the CDR3 has a length of 17 residues. This entry keeps only the CDR3 DNA: 51 bases, framed from base 1. TCR libraries were generated with the immunoSEQ multiplex PCR assay, using TCR-beta and/or TCR-alpha/delta assays for each sample. The Illumina high-throughput platform was used to sequence the amplified TCR libraries. The original pipeline was this. Clustering and dimensionality reduction relied on pairwise TCRdist distances among GMM-specific receptors from T cells that were either sorted ex vivo or expanded in vitro. Each clinical repertoire was assigned a mean NN-distance score, defined as the average TCRdist to the nearest 10% of tetramer-positive reference sequences. To compute GEM TCR motif frequency, the fraction of unique TCRs matching known GEM sequences by V/J usage and CDR3 length was calculated. Linear discriminant analysis with leave-one-out cross-validation, implemented in scikit-learn, was used to classify active tuberculosis. What TCRdb holds here is the immuneACCESS table cut down to in-frame rearrangements. Part of the clones is not present; checked against another copy, under half of the missing clones reflect an unresolved V gene, and the others are unexplained. That table supplies the V and J calls and clone size; D and trimming were determined from the DNA. The sample table shows tens of thousands of clones, and 85% to 95% are seen once. Clones ranked in the top ten supply approximately 7.5% of the sample.

At study entry, adolescents were screened for latent tuberculosis infection by tuberculin skin test and QuantiFERON-TB GOLD In-Tube IGRA. Immunosequencing was performed on unsorted cryopreserved PBMC, with 80,000 to 100,000 T cells per clinical donor covered on average. Eleven high schools in the Worcester region of the Western Cape, South Africa, served as enrollment sites for adolescents aged 12 to 18 years. Ten adolescents infected with M. tuberculosis and approximately 10 uninfected adolescents were chosen and matched for age and sex. Adolescent PBMC were isolated from freshly drawn heparinized blood by density centrifugation and cryopreserved.

The sample consisted of PBMCs. The chain is assembled from TRBV15 and TRBJ2-6; the central 11 bases match TRBD1. The receptor comes from a donor aged 5-35 years with latent tuberculosis or without tuberculosis infection. The DNA sequence is as follows: TGTGCCACCAGCAGAGGGACAGGGGGCACTGGGGCCAACGTCCTGACTTTC. Its protein product is CATSRGTGGTGANVLTF.